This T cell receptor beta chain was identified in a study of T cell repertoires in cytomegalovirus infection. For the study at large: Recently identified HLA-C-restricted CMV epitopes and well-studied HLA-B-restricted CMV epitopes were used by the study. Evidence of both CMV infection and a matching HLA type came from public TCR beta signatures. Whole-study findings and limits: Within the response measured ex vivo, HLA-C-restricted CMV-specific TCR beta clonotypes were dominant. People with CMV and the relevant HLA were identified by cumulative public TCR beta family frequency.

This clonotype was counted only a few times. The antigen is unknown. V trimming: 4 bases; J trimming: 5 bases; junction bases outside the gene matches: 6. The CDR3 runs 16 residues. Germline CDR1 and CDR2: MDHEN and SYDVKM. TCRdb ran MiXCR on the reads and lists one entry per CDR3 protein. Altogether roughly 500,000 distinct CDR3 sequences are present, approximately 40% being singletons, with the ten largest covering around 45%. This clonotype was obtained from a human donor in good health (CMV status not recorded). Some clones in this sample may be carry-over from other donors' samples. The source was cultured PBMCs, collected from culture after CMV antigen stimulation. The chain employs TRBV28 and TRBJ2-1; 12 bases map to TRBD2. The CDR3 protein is CASSSLAGGPNNEQFF. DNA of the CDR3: TGTGCCAGCAGTTCCCTAGCGGGGGGGCCCAACAATGAGCAGTTCTTC. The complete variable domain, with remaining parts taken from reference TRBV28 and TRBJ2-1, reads DVKVTQSSRYLVKRTGEKVFLECVQDMDHENMFWYRQDPGLGLRLIYFSYDVKMKEKGDIPEGYSVSREKKERFSLILESASTNQTSMYLCASSSLAGGPNNEQFFGPGTRLTVL.